These 26 T cell receptor beta chains originate from one sample sequenced in a study of response to subunit inactivated influenza vaccine. TCRdb fed the RT-PCR reads into MiXCR, producing one record per CDR3 protein. The table has around 540,000 distinct CDR3 sequences, about 10% seen once. Sequencing was performed on PBMCs from blood, taken on the day of vaccination. Receptors originate from a man aged 45-65 years who received an inactivated influenza vaccine.

This chain uses TRBV20-1 with TRBJ2-1, with 9 bases aligning to TRBD2. The germline gives CDR1 DFQATT, CDR2 SNEGSKA (reference sequence). This CDR3 spans 17 amino acids. V dropped 5 bases and J dropped 4; count of bases not matched to a gene: 15. CDR3 DNA sequence: TGCAGTGCTGGGGTTACTTCTTTTGCGGGAGGGTACAATGAGCAGTTCTTC. This gives the protein CSAGVTSFAGGYNEQFF.

In its sample, this clonotype was seen a few times. The rearrangement uses TRBV4-3 and TRBJ2-1, with TRBD2 as a possible D gene (5 bases). The germline V and J ends were trimmed by 4 bases and 10 bases, with 20 bases remaining between them. Per the germline V gene, CDR1 is LGHNA and CDR2 is YSLEER. The CDR3 is made up of 15 amino acids. Here the CDR3 DNA reads TGCGCCAGCAGCCCCACCTCCTGGCTAGCACGGGAGCAGTTCTTC. It specifies CASSPTSWLAREQFF.

This clonotype was found a few times. V gene TRBV6-2 or TRBV6-3 combines with J gene TRBJ2-1, with a tentative D call TRBD1 (6 bases). CDR1 and CDR2 from the germline V gene are MNHEY and SVGEGT. V was cut by 2 bases and J by 4 bases, with 21 bases left in between. The CDR3 runs 18 residues. CDR3 amino acids: CASSYGGSRPLLYNEQFF. The CDR3 DNA reads as TGTGCCAGCAGTTACGGGGGCAGCCGACCCCTTCTTTACAATGAGCAGTTCTTC.

This clonotype was seen a handful of times. The chain has TRBV2 and TRBJ2-3; D is perhaps TRBD1 (6 bases). Germline loops: CDR1 SNHLY, CDR2 FYNNEI. V gave up 7 bases and J gave up 2 bases, with 10 bases separating them. The CDR3 has 13 residues. CDR3 nucleotides: TGTGCCAGCACGGCAGGGGACACAGATACGCAGTATTTT. This encodes CASTAGDTDTQYF.

This clonotype has more than one count but fewer than ten. The rearrangement links TRBV6-5 to TRBJ2-2; no clear D gene. This CDR3 has 11 residues. The germline CDR1 and CDR2 sequences are MNHEY and SVGAGI. Deletions cut 2 bases from V and 8 bases from J, with 3 bases between. CDR3 sequence: CASSYGGELFF. The CDR3 DNA follows: TGTGCCAGCAGTTACGGGGGGGAGCTGTTTTTT.

This clonotype was seen many times. The rearrangement uses TRBV7-2 and TRBJ1-5; no clear D gene. V was pared by 8 bases and J by 4 bases, with 18 bases between. The CDR3 sequence is 15 residues long. Germline values: CDR1 SGHTA, CDR2 FQGNSA. The CDR3 sequence: CASAIAPMGNQPQHF. The CDR3 DNA reads TGTGCCAGCGCCATAGCTCCCATGGGTAATCAGCCCCAGCATTTT. The full variable domain, completed using reference TRBV7-2 and TRBJ1-5, is GAGVSQSPSNKVTEKGKDVELRCDPISGHTALYWYRQSLGQGLEFLIYFQGNSAPDKSGLPSDRFSAERTGGSVSTLTIQRTQQEDSAVYLCASAIAPMGNQPQHFGDGTRLSIL.

This clonotype came up a few times. CDR3 DNA: TGTGCCAGCAGAGACAGGTGGGGCATGAACACTGAAGCTTTCTTT. Translating it yields CASRDRWGMNTEAFF. The J gene is TRBJ1-1, the V gene TRBV6-1, with a possible D match to TRBD1 (6 bases). Germline lookup yields CDR1 MNHNS and CDR2 SASEGT. CDR3 length equals 15 residues. With 6 bases removed from V and 0 bases from J, the gap between germline ends came to 14 bases.

This clonotype was observed a few times. The V call is TRBV13, the J call TRBJ1-2; 10 nucleotides agree with TRBD1. V was clipped by 5 bases and J by 2 bases; unmatched bases: 5. This CDR3 is built from 15 residues. The germline CDR1 and CDR2 sequences are PRHDT and FYEKMQ (reference sequence). The chain's CDR3 is CASSHRTGGNYGYTF. The DNA for the CDR3 is TGTGCCAGCAGCCACCGGACAGGGGGGAACTATGGCTACACCTTC. The full variable domain, completed using reference TRBV13 and TRBJ1-2, is AAGVIQSPRHLIKEKRETATLKCYPIPRHDTVYWYQQGPGQDPQFLISFYEKMQSDKGSIPDRFSAQQFSDYHSELNMSSLELGDSALYFCASSHRTGGNYGYTFGSGTRLTVV.

This clonotype has just a few counts. The V and J genes are TRBV7-9 and TRBJ2-2; 9 nucleotides agree with TRBD1. Germline V gene sequence: CDR1 SEHNR, CDR2 FQNEAQ (reference sequence). With 7 bases clipped from V and 3 bases from J, the junction kept 6 bases outside the gene matches. The CDR3 spans 15 residues. CDR3 in amino acids: CASTRTGVDTGELFF. CDR3 DNA sequence: TGTGCCAGCACCAGGACAGGGGTCGACACCGGGGAGCTGTTTTTT.

This clonotype was observed at least ten times. The chain combines TRBV12-3 or TRBV12-4 with TRBJ2-2; D unresolved. Trimming removed 6 bases at V and 6 bases at J, with 11 bases between. This CDR3 is built from 13 residues. The CDR3 DNA sequence: TGTGCCAGCAGGCTACAAGGTTCCGGGGAGCTGTTTTTT. It translates to CASRLQGSGELFF.

This clonotype was detected only a few times. This chain connects TRBV20-1 to TRBJ2-3; TRBD2 matches 8 bases. Germline values: CDR1 DFQATT, CDR2 SNEGSKA (reference sequence). CDR3 size: 15 residues. The J segment lost 7 bases and the V segment lost 5 bases, leaving 14 bases of the junction unmatched. The CDR3, as DNA: TGCAGTGCTGCCCGGGGAGCGGGAGACCCGAATACGCAGTATTTT. Translation: CSAARGAGDPNTQYF.

This chain uses TRBV6-2 or TRBV6-3 with TRBJ2-1; 12 nucleotides line up with TRBD2. V shed 10 bases and J 3 bases; nucleotides not matched to a gene: 7. The CDR3 totals 15 residues. Looked up from germline, CDR1 is MNHEY and CDR2 is SVGEGT. CDR3 residues: CATQTTSGGYNEQFF. CDR3 coding DNA: TGTGCCACCCAAACGACTAGCGGGGGCTACAATGAGCAGTTCTTC.

This clonotype showed up just a few times. The chain combines TRBV27 with TRBJ2-3; 10 bases align to TRBD1. This CDR3 spans 16 amino acids. The germline gives CDR1 MNHEY, CDR2 SMNVEV (reference sequence). Trimming removed 3 bases from V and 0 bases from J; junction bases left unmatched: 3. The CDR3 DNA reads TGTGCCAGCAGTTTTAGACAGGGGGCGAGCACAGATACGCAGTATTTT. It yields the protein CASSFRQGASTDTQYF.

This clonotype was seen only a few times. The chain employs TRBV7-9 and TRBJ2-1; D is perhaps TRBD2 (6 bases). The V and J ends lost 2 bases and 4 bases respectively, with 12 bases between them. Germline V gives CDR1 SEHNR, CDR2 FQNEAQ (reference sequence). CDR3 length: 15 residues. The CDR3 loop reads CASSLRGRYYNEQFF. In DNA, the CDR3 is TGTGCCAGCAGCTTAAGAGGGAGGTATTACAATGAGCAGTTCTTC. Filled out from reference TRBV7-9 and TRBJ2-1, the complete variable domain reads DTGVSQNPRHKITKRGQNVTFRCDPISEHNRLYWYRQTLGQGPEFLTYFQNEAQLEKSRLLSDRFSAERPKGSFSTLEIQRTEQGDSAMYLCASSLRGRYYNEQFFGPGTRLTVL.

This chain links TRBV7-9 with TRBJ2-3; TRBD2 agrees at 11 bases. Germline assignment: CDR1 SEHNR and CDR2 FQNEAQ (reference sequence). CDR3 length equals 16 residues. After removal of 4 bases from V and 3 bases from J, the junction contained 6 bases not matched to a gene. CDR3 protein: CASSWPGTSGTDTQYF. CDR3 coding DNA: TGTGCCAGCAGCTGGCCCGGGACTAGCGGTACAGATACGCAGTATTTT. Variable domain in full (rest from reference TRBV7-9 and TRBJ2-3): DTGVSQNPRHKITKRGQNVTFRCDPISEHNRLYWYRQTLGQGPEFLTYFQNEAQLEKSRLLSDRFSAERPKGSFSTLEIQRTEQGDSAMYLCASSWPGTSGTDTQYFGPGTRLTVL.

This rearrangement joins TRBV5-1 to TRBJ2-1, with D perhaps TRBD1 (5 bases). Germline lookup yields CDR1 SGHRS and CDR2 YFSETQ. The CDR3 is made up of 19 amino acids. V gave up 0 bases and J gave up 6 bases, with 25 bases separating them. The CDR3 sequence is CASSLVSSTGHTYPNEQFF. CDR3 coding DNA: TGCGCCAGCAGCTTGGTTAGTTCCACTGGACACACATACCCCAATGAGCAGTTCTTC.

This chain connects TRBV4-3 to TRBJ1-4; D unclear. The germline CDR1 and CDR2 sequences are LGHNA and YSLEER. V was cut by 3 bases and J by 3 bases, with 11 bases left in between. The CDR3 runs 15 residues. This CDR3 is CASSQGSGPNEKLFF. The CDR3 DNA is TGCGCCAGCAGCCAGGGGTCCGGGCCTAATGAAAAACTGTTTTTT.

This clonotype has a handful of counts. This chain joins TRBV5-5 and TRBJ2-5; 7 positions agree with TRBD1. Germline CDR1 reads SGHKS; CDR2 reads YYEKEE (reference sequence). J lost 0 bases, V lost 2 bases, and 4 bases had no gene match. CDR3 length: 15 amino acids. The CDR3 spells CASSLARGYQETQYF. The CDR3 nucleotides read TGTGCCAGCAGCTTAGCCAGGGGGTACCAAGAGACCCAGTACTTC.

Only a few counts were recorded for this clonotype. This chain links TRBV7-2 with TRBJ2-7; D uncertain. This CDR3 spans 13 amino acids. Trimming left V 0 bases short and J 5 bases short, with 8 bases between. Germline loops: CDR1 SGHTA, CDR2 FQGNSA. CDR3 sequence reads: CASSLARWDEQYF. CDR3 sequence (DNA): TGTGCCAGCAGCTTAGCGCGGTGGGACGAGCAGTACTTC.

This clonotype has ten or more counts. The genes are TRBV28 and TRBJ2-1; D might be TRBD2 (5 bases). V was shortened by 5 bases and J by 9 bases, with 14 bases between the two germline ends. The CDR3 length is 13 residues. CDR1 and CDR2 from the germline V gene are MDHEN and SYDVKM. The CDR3 DNA reads TGTGCCAGCAGTCGGCTAGCAGATCCTGAGCAGTTCTTC. The encoded protein is CASSRLADPEQFF.

The chain joins TRBV2 to TRBJ2-2; D unclear. Germline V gives CDR1 SNHLY, CDR2 FYNNEI. This CDR3 region has 13 residues. Trimming removed 7 bases at V and 6 bases at J, with 12 bases between. The CDR3 nucleotides are TGTGCCAGCATGGGTCCTCCCCCCGGGGAGCTGTTTTTT. As protein: CASMGPPPGELFF. Supplemented by reference TRBV2 and TRBJ2-2, the full variable domain reads EPEVTQTPSHQVTQMGQEVILRCVPISNHLYFYWYRQILGQKVEFLVSFYNNEISEKSEIFDDQFSVERPDGSNFTLKIRSTKLEDSAMYFCASMGPPPGELFFGEGSRLTVL.

V and J are TRBV4-2 and TRBJ2-5; a possible D gene is TRBD1 (7 bases). The V gene lost 0 bases and the J gene lost 5 bases, with 13 bases spanning the gap. The germline gives CDR1 LGHNA, CDR2 YNFKEQ. This CDR3 spans 15 amino acids. The CDR3 spells CASSQDGGGDETQYF. CDR3 coding DNA: TGTGCCAGCAGCCAAGATGGAGGGGGCGACGAGACCCAGTACTTC.

DNA for the CDR3: TGTGCCAGCAGTCCCTCGAGAGGGGAGATTGAGCAGTTCTTC. Amino acids: CASSPSRGEIEQFF. This chain links TRBV2 with TRBJ2-1; either TRBD1 or TRBD2 may fit D (5 bases each). Germline values: CDR1 SNHLY, CDR2 FYNNEI. The CDR3 consists of 14 residues. Between the trimmed V and J ends, which lost 5 bases and 9 bases, there was a span of 17 bases.

The rearrangement joins TRBV20-1 to TRBJ2-7; TRBD2 aligns across 9 bases. The germline CDR1 and CDR2 sequences are DFQATT and SNEGSKA (reference sequence). The CDR3 runs 13 residues. The V gene end was trimmed by 4 bases and the J gene end by 7 bases; junction bases not matched to a gene: 8. CDR3 protein: CSATSGASREQYF. DNA of the CDR3: TGCAGTGCTACTAGCGGGGCCTCTCGGGAGCAGTACTTC.

V and J are TRBV11-2 and TRBJ2-1, with 10 nucleotides matching TRBD2. With V trimmed by 2 bases and J by 8 bases, 9 bases remained unmatched. The CDR3 runs 16 residues. CDR1 and CDR2 from the germline V gene are SGHAT and FQNNGV. CDR3 bases: TGTGCCAGCAGCTTAACCCCTAGCGGGGGAGTGGATGAGCAGTTCTTC. The encoded protein is CASSLTPSGGVDEQFF.

The chain carries TRBV7-2 and TRBJ2-7; TRBD2 agrees at 8 bases. The V gene's germline CDR1 is SGHTA and CDR2 FQGNSA. The length of the CDR3 is 15 residues. The V and J ends lost 1 base and 2 bases, in that order; junction bases with no gene match: 4. The CDR3 is CASSLGGGGTYEQYF. Here the CDR3 DNA reads TGTGCCAGCAGCTTAGGGGGCGGGGGGACCTACGAGCAGTACTTC. The full variable domain, in which reference TRBV7-2 and TRBJ2-7 provide the parts outside the CDR3, is GAGVSQSPSNKVTEKGKDVELRCDPISGHTALYWYRQSLGQGLEFLIYFQGNSAPDKSGLPSDRFSAERTGGSVSTLTIQRTQQEDSAVYLCASSLGGGGTYEQYFGPGTRLTVT.